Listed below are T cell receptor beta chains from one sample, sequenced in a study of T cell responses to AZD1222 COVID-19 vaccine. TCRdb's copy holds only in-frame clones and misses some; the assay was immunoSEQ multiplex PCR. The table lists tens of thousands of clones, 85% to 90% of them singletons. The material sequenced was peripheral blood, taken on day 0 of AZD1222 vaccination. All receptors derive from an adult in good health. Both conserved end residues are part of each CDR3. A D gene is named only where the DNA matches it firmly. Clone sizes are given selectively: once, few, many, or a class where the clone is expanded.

CDR3aa: CASSPHAGSGQETQYF
CDR3nt: TGTGCCAGCAGCCCCCACGCAGGGTCTGGCCAAGAGACCCAGTACTTC
j_gene: TRBJ2-5
abundance: NA
v_gene: TRBV11-3
d_gene: NA

CDR3aa: CASSLTEYNEQFF
CDR3nt: TGTGCCAGCAGTCTTACAGAGTACAATGAGCAGTTCTTC
j_gene: TRBJ2-1
abundance: NA
v_gene: TRBV6-6
d_gene: NA

CDR3aa: CASKGLAGIVNEQFF
CDR3nt: TGTGCCAGCAAAGGACTAGCGGGCATTGTCAATGAGCAGTTCTTC
j_gene: TRBJ2-1
abundance: once
v_gene: TRBV6-5
d_gene: TRBD2

CDR3aa: CASSLSRDRGKNEQFF
CDR3nt: TGTGCCAGCAGCCTCTCCCGGGACAGGGGGAAGAATGAGCAGTTCTTC
j_gene: TRBJ2-1
abundance: few
v_gene: TRBV7-3
d_gene: TRBD1

CDR3aa: CASSASDSGNTIYF
CDR3nt: TGTGCCAGCAGTGCATCAGACTCTGGAAACACCATATATTTT
j_gene: TRBJ1-3
abundance: once
v_gene: TRBV2
d_gene: NA

CDR3aa: CATSDPIYNEQFF
CDR3nt: TGTGCCACCAGTGACCCTATATACAATGAGCAGTTCTTC
j_gene: TRBJ2-1
abundance: NA
v_gene: TRBV24-1
d_gene: NA

CDR3aa: CASSGADLAGAGYTF
CDR3nt: TGTGCCAGCAGTGGGGCAGACCTCGCGGGTGCGGGCTACACCTTC
j_gene: TRBJ1-2
abundance: once
v_gene: TRBV28
d_gene: NA

CDR3aa: CASSLPLGPGTEAFF
CDR3nt: TGTGCCAGCAGTTTACCACTGGGGCCAGGGACTGAAGCTTTCTTT
j_gene: TRBJ1-1
abundance: NA
v_gene: TRBV28
d_gene: NA

CDR3aa: CASSPVQGPRSSYEQYF
CDR3nt: TGTGCCAGCAGCCCAGTACAGGGTCCCAGGAGCTCCTACGAGCAGTACTTC
j_gene: TRBJ2-7
abundance: NA
v_gene: TRBV7-6
d_gene: NA

CDR3aa: CASIGPIRTEAFF
CDR3nt: TGTGCCAGCATCGGCCCGATAAGGACTGAAGCTTTCTTT
j_gene: TRBJ1-1
abundance: NA
v_gene: TRBV6-5
d_gene: NA

CDR3aa: CAWSVQGNQPQHF
CDR3nt: TGTGCCTGGAGTGTACAGGGAAACCAGCCCCAGCATTTT
j_gene: TRBJ1-5
abundance: NA
v_gene: TRBV30
d_gene: NA

CDR3aa: CASSMWIRASSNQPQHF
CDR3nt: TGTGCCAGTAGTATGTGGATCAGGGCCTCAAGCAATCAGCCCCAGCATTTT
j_gene: TRBJ1-5
abundance: NA
v_gene: TRBV19
d_gene: NA

CDR3aa: CASSVGGRDRETQYF
CDR3nt: TGTGCCAGCAGCGTAGGGGGGAGGGATCGAGAGACCCAGTACTTC
j_gene: TRBJ2-5
abundance: NA
v_gene: TRBV9
d_gene: TRBD2

CDR3aa: CASSLDRSSYNEQFF
CDR3nt: TGTGCCAGCAGCTTAGACCGTAGCTCCTACAATGAGCAGTTCTTC
j_gene: TRBJ2-1
abundance: NA
v_gene: TRBV7-7
d_gene: NA

CDR3aa: CAISPGGGNSYNSPLHF
CDR3nt: TGTGCCATCAGCCCGGGGGGTGGAAACTCCTATAATTCACCCCTCCACTTT
j_gene: TRBJ1-6
abundance: NA
v_gene: TRBV10-3
d_gene: NA

CDR3aa: CASSYSEDYNSPLHF
CDR3nt: TGTGCCAGCAGTTACTCGGAAGACTATAATTCACCCCTCCACTTT
j_gene: TRBJ1-6
abundance: NA
v_gene: TRBV6-5
d_gene: NA

CDR3aa: CASSGTSGVQETQYF
CDR3nt: TGTGCCAGCAGCGGGACTAGCGGGGTCCAAGAGACCCAGTACTTC
j_gene: TRBJ2-5
abundance: NA
v_gene: TRBV4-2
d_gene: TRBD2

CDR3aa: CASSQGPAGGEDEQYF
CDR3nt: TGTGCCAGCAGCCAAGGACCAGCGGGGGGTGAAGACGAGCAGTACTTC
j_gene: TRBJ2-7
abundance: NA
v_gene: TRBV4-2
d_gene: TRBD2

CDR3aa: CASSLRHSNQPQHF
CDR3nt: TGTGCCAGCAGCTTACGTCATAGCAATCAGCCCCAGCATTTT
j_gene: TRBJ1-5
abundance: NA
v_gene: TRBV5-6
d_gene: NA

CDR3aa: CASSFSRPNTGELFF
CDR3nt: TGTGCCAGCAGCTTCTCCAGGCCGAACACCGGGGAGCTGTTTTTT
j_gene: TRBJ2-2
abundance: NA
v_gene: TRBV7-2
d_gene: NA

CDR3aa: CATSRDGRTGGELFF
CDR3nt: TGTGCCACCAGCAGAGACGGCAGAACCGGCGGGGAGCTGTTTTTT
j_gene: TRBJ2-2
abundance: NA
v_gene: TRBV15
d_gene: NA

CDR3aa: CASSHGGTNTEAFF
CDR3nt: TGTGCCAGCAGCCACGGGGGCACCAACACTGAAGCTTTCTTT
j_gene: TRBJ1-1
abundance: NA
v_gene: TRBV4-2
d_gene: NA

CDR3aa: CASKQGIYGYTF
CDR3nt: TGTGCCAGCAAGCAGGGGATCTATGGCTACACCTTC
j_gene: TRBJ1-2
abundance: NA
v_gene: TRBV2
d_gene: NA

CDR3aa: CASSQDQVYSLNTEAFF
CDR3nt: TGCGCCAGCAGCCAAGATCAAGTTTACAGCTTGAACACTGAAGCTTTCTTT
j_gene: TRBJ1-1
abundance: once
v_gene: TRBV4-1
d_gene: NA

CDR3aa: CASSVRDSYTGELFF
CDR3nt: TGTGCCAGCAGCGTAAGGGACAGTTACACCGGGGAGCTGTTTTTT
j_gene: TRBJ2-2
abundance: NA
v_gene: TRBV9
d_gene: TRBD1

CDR3aa: CASSPREVLGGYTF
CDR3nt: TGTGCCAGCAGCCCCCGGGAGGTTCTAGGAGGCTACACCTTC
j_gene: TRBJ1-2
abundance: NA
v_gene: TRBV3-1/TRBV3-2
d_gene: NA

CDR3aa: CASSPSGQGPYEQYF
CDR3nt: TGTGCCAGCTCACCATCCGGACAGGGCCCCTACGAGCAGTACTTC
j_gene: TRBJ2-7
abundance: NA
v_gene: TRBV18
d_gene: TRBD1

CDR3aa: CASSSQGGPLNEQYF
CDR3nt: TGTGCCAGCAGTTCACAGGGGGGACCCCTGAACGAGCAGTACTTC
j_gene: TRBJ2-7
abundance: NA
v_gene: TRBV5-4
d_gene: TRBD1

CDR3aa: CASSSHSGGGTDTQYF
CDR3nt: TGCGCCAGCAGCTCCCATAGCGGGGGGGGTACAGATACGCAGTATTTT
j_gene: TRBJ2-3
abundance: NA
v_gene: TRBV5-1
d_gene: TRBD2

CDR3aa: CASSKRAAQETQYF
CDR3nt: TGTGCCAGCTCTAAAAGGGCAGCCCAAGAGACCCAGTACTTC
j_gene: TRBJ2-5
abundance: NA
v_gene: TRBV25-1
d_gene: NA

CDR3aa: CASRRDSTSYEQYF
CDR3nt: TGCGCCAGCAGACGCGACAGTACCTCCTACGAGCAGTACTTC
j_gene: TRBJ2-7
abundance: NA
v_gene: TRBV5-1
d_gene: NA

CDR3aa: CATSAPDRATTGELFF
CDR3nt: TGTGCCACCAGTGCCCCGGACAGGGCTACCACCGGGGAGCTGTTTTTT
j_gene: TRBJ2-2
abundance: NA
v_gene: TRBV24-1
d_gene: TRBD1

CDR3aa: CASSESRRSSYNSPLHF
CDR3nt: TGCGCCAGCAGTGAGTCGAGGCGGAGCTCCTATAATTCACCCCTCCACTTT
j_gene: TRBJ1-6
abundance: NA
v_gene: TRBV10-2
d_gene: NA

CDR3aa: CASSGGFSRHYGYTF
CDR3nt: TGTGCCAGCAGCGGAGGGTTTTCCCGCCACTATGGCTACACCTTC
j_gene: TRBJ1-2
abundance: NA
v_gene: TRBV9
d_gene: NA

CDR3aa: CASSQDEVAREQYF
CDR3nt: TGCGCCAGCAGCCAAGATGAGGTAGCGCGGGAGCAGTACTTC
j_gene: TRBJ2-7
abundance: NA
v_gene: TRBV4-1
d_gene: NA

CDR3aa: CASSRTGNNYGYTF
CDR3nt: TGTGCCAGCAGCCGGACAGGGAACAACTATGGCTACACCTTC
j_gene: TRBJ1-2
abundance: NA
v_gene: TRBV7-9
d_gene: TRBD1

CDR3aa: CASSQRAPDRDGYTF
CDR3nt: TGTGCCAGCAGCCAAAGAGCCCCGGACAGGGATGGCTACACCTTC
j_gene: TRBJ1-2
abundance: NA
v_gene: TRBV3-1/TRBV3-2
d_gene: TRBD1

CDR3aa: CASSVGSSGLDTQYF
CDR3nt: TGTGCCAGCAGCGTAGGCTCTAGCGGGTTGGATACGCAGTATTTT
j_gene: TRBJ2-3
abundance: NA
v_gene: TRBV9
d_gene: TRBD2

CDR3aa: CASSLATGNSVSGNQPQHF
CDR3nt: TGTGCCAGCAGCTTAGCGACAGGGAATTCGGTAAGTGGCAATCAGCCCCAGCATTTT
j_gene: TRBJ1-5
abundance: NA
v_gene: TRBV7-8
d_gene: TRBD1

CDR3aa: CASISTGTWYTEAFF
CDR3nt: TGTGCCAGCATTTCGACAGGAACTTGGTACACTGAAGCTTTCTTT
j_gene: TRBJ1-1
abundance: few
v_gene: TRBV2
d_gene: NA

CDR3aa: CASSIDRSLNQPQHF
CDR3nt: TGTGCCAGTAGTATAGATCGCAGCCTCAATCAGCCCCAGCATTTT
j_gene: TRBJ1-5
abundance: NA
v_gene: TRBV19
d_gene: NA

CDR3aa: CASSLGTTIQAGVKLFF
CDR3nt: TGTGCCAGCAGCTTGGGAACAACTATCCAAGCGGGGGTAAAACTGTTTTTT
j_gene: TRBJ1-4
abundance: NA
v_gene: TRBV5-5
d_gene: NA

CDR3aa: CASRDRGEQFF
CDR3nt: TGTGCCAGCAGGGACCGGGGTGAGCAGTTCTTC
j_gene: TRBJ2-1
abundance: NA
v_gene: TRBV6-5
d_gene: NA

CDR3aa: CASSYQQGSEEAFF
CDR3nt: TGTGCCAGCAGTTACCAGCAGGGTTCTGAGGAAGCTTTCTTT
j_gene: TRBJ1-1
abundance: NA
v_gene: TRBV6-6
d_gene: NA

CDR3aa: CASSGGTGVQPQHF
CDR3nt: TGTGCCAGCAGTGGTGGGACAGGGGTTCAGCCCCAGCATTTT
j_gene: TRBJ1-5
abundance: few
v_gene: TRBV2
d_gene: TRBD1

CDR3aa: CASSLSEGSGNTIYF
CDR3nt: TGCGCCAGCAGCTTGTCCGAGGGATCAGGAAACACCATATATTTT
j_gene: TRBJ1-3
abundance: NA
v_gene: TRBV5-1
d_gene: NA

CDR3aa: CASSLVRGGTDTQYF
CDR3nt: TGTGCCAGCAGCTTAGTGCGGGGGGGCACAGATACGCAGTATTTT
j_gene: TRBJ2-3
abundance: NA
v_gene: TRBV7-8
d_gene: TRBD2

CDR3aa: CASSYSPGSSYEQYF
CDR3nt: TGTGCCAGCAGTTACTCGCCGGGGAGCTCCTACGAGCAGTACTTC
j_gene: TRBJ2-7
abundance: NA
v_gene: TRBV6-5
d_gene: NA

CDR3aa: CATRDTLAGAYNEQFF
CDR3nt: TGTGCCACCCGGGATACGCTAGCGGGGGCCTACAATGAGCAGTTCTTC
j_gene: TRBJ2-1
abundance: NA
v_gene: TRBV10-3
d_gene: TRBD2

CDR3aa: CASSISVGPAKEQYF
CDR3nt: TGTGCCAGTAGTATATCTGTGGGGCCCGCCAAGGAGCAGTACTTC
j_gene: TRBJ2-7
abundance: NA
v_gene: TRBV19
d_gene: NA

CDR3aa: CASRAKLGGLNTEAFF
CDR3nt: TGTGCCAGCAGGGCCAAATTGGGGGGATTGAACACTGAAGCTTTCTTT
j_gene: TRBJ1-1
abundance: NA
v_gene: TRBV25-1
d_gene: NA

CDR3aa: CASSPGGQGGTDTQYF
CDR3nt: TGTGCCAGCAGCCCTGGAGGGCAGGGAGGCACAGATACGCAGTATTTT
j_gene: TRBJ2-3
abundance: few
v_gene: TRBV7-3
d_gene: NA

CDR3aa: CASSQRTPRSGGSSYNEQFF
CDR3nt: TGTGCCAGCAGCCAAAGGACTCCCCGGAGCGGGGGAAGCTCCTACAATGAGCAGTTCTTC
j_gene: TRBJ2-1
abundance: NA
v_gene: TRBV3-1/TRBV3-2
d_gene: TRBD2

CDR3aa: CASSSGQQETQYF
CDR3nt: TGTGCCAGCTCATCAGGACAGCAAGAGACCCAGTACTTC
j_gene: TRBJ2-5
abundance: NA
v_gene: TRBV18
d_gene: NA

CDR3aa: CAWSWGELQDSFF
CDR3nt: TGTGCCTGGAGTTGGGGGGAATTGCAAGACTCTTTCTTT
j_gene: TRBJ1-1
abundance: NA
v_gene: TRBV30
d_gene: NA

CDR3aa: CASSLAPLAGGLDEQFF
CDR3nt: TGTGCCAGCAGCTTGGCCCCACTAGCGGGGGGCCTCGATGAGCAGTTCTTC
j_gene: TRBJ2-1
abundance: NA
v_gene: TRBV5-8
d_gene: TRBD2